The next 5 T cell receptor beta chains were all read from a single sample in a study of T cell responses to AZD1222 COVID-19 vaccine. TCRdb's copy holds only in-frame clones and misses some; the assay was immunoSEQ multiplex PCR. In the table there are 100,000 to 120,000 clones, under 95% of which are singletons. The sample was peripheral blood, taken on day 0 of AZD1222 vaccination. Every receptor here comes from an adult in good health.

This clone was observed once. This chain connects TRBV11-2 to TRBJ2-7; 7 nucleotides match TRBD1. The length of the CDR3 is 16 residues. Germline V gene sequence: CDR1 SGHAT, CDR2 FQNNGV. The trim removed 5 bases at V and 1 base at J, leaving 11 bases unmatched. The CDR3 DNA is TGTGCCAGCAGCACCGGGACAGTCCGCTTTTCCTACGAGCAGTACTTC. Residues: CASSTGTVRFSYEQYF. Variable domain in full (rest from reference TRBV11-2 and TRBJ2-7): EAGVAQSPRYKIIEKRQSVAFWCNPISGHATLYWYQQILGQGPKLLIQFQNNGVVDDSQLPKDRFSAERLKGVDSTLKIQPAKLEDSAVYLCASSTGTVRFSYEQYFGPGTRLTVT.

This chain connects TRBV10-3 to TRBJ1-6, with 11 bases identical to TRBD1. The CDR3 spans 13 residues. Germline V lookup: CDR1 ENHRY, CDR2 SYGVKD. Unmatched junction bases numbered 4, after V lost 11 bases and J lost 7 bases. CDR3 sequence reads: CALGTGGNSPLHF. The CDR3 nucleotides read TGTGCCCTTGGGACAGGGGGGAATTCACCCCTCCACTTT.

This chain uses TRBV6-4 with TRBJ2-3, with a weak D call TRBD2 (7 bases). The CDR3 extends over 14 amino acids. Germline assignment: CDR1 MRHNA and CDR2 SNTAGT. Trimming took off 6 bases at V and 6 bases at J, with 16 bases between the two ends. This chain's CDR3 is CASSEGGVLDTQYF. The DNA for the CDR3 is TGTGCCAGCAGCGAGGGGGGGGTATTGGATACGCAGTATTTT.

This sequence joins TRBV30 and TRBJ1-1; TRBD1 might be the D (5 bases). The CDR3 totals 14 residues. Germline V gene sequence: CDR1 GTSNPN, CDR2 SVGIG (reference sequence). With 2 bases removed from V and 4 bases from J, the gap between germline ends came to 14 bases. The CDR3 region has the DNA TGTGCCTGGAGTCGACAGTCCACCGGCACTGAAGCTTTCTTT. It yields the protein CAWSRQSTGTEAFF.

V and J are TRBV30 and TRBJ1-3, with D unclear. The V end lost 4 bases, the J end lost 3 bases, and 10 bases lay between the germline ends. This CDR3 spans 13 amino acids. Germline values: CDR1 GTSNPN, CDR2 SVGIG (reference sequence). For the CDR3, the DNA is TGTGCCTGGACGATCCAGGTTGGAAACACCATATATTTT. This translates into CAWTIQVGNTIYF.